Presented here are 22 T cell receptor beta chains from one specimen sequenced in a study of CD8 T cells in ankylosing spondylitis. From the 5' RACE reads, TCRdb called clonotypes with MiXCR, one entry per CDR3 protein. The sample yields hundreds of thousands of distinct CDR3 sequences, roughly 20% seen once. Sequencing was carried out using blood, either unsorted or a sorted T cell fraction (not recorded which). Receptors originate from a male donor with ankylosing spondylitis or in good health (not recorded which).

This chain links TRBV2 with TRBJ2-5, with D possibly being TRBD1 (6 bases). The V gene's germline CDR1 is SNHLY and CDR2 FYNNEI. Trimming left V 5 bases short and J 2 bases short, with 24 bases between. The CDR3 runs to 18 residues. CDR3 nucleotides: TGTGCCAGCAGTCGAAGGGGAATCTCCGCGGACAGACAAGAGACCCAGTACTTC. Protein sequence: CASSRRGISADRQETQYF.

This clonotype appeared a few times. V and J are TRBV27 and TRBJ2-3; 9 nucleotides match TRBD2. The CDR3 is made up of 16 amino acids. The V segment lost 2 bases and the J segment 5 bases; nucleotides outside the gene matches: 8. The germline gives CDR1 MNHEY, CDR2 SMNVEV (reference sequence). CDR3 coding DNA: TGTGCCAGCAGTTTAGGCGCGGGGGGGCGCGGAGATACGCAGTATTTT. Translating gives CASSLGAGGRGDTQYF.

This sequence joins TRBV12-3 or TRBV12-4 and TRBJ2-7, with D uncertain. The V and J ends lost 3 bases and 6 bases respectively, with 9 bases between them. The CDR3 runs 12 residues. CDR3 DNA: TGTGCCAGCAGTTTTTCTGGTTGCGAGCAGTACTTC. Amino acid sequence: CASSFSGCEQYF.

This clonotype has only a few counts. CDR3 sequence (DNA): TGTGCCAGCAGTCCATATCCGGGACAGGGGACAGATACGCAGTATTTT. As protein: CASSPYPGQGTDTQYF. The chain uses TRBV12-3 or TRBV12-4 and TRBJ2-3; 10 bases align to TRBD1. CDR3 length: 16 amino acids. Germline trimming cut 5 bases from V and 3 bases from J; bases unmatched to any gene: 8.

CDR3: CASSYGRDSANYGYTF. CDR3 sequence (DNA): TGTGCCAGCAGTTACGGCCGGGACAGCGCTAACTATGGCTACACCTTC. The rearrangement joins TRBV6-2 or TRBV6-3 to TRBJ1-2; 7 bases match TRBD1. Per the germline V gene, CDR1 is MNHEY and CDR2 is SVGEGT. The CDR3 is 16 residues long. The V and J ends lost 2 bases and 0 bases, in that order; junction bases with no gene match: 6.

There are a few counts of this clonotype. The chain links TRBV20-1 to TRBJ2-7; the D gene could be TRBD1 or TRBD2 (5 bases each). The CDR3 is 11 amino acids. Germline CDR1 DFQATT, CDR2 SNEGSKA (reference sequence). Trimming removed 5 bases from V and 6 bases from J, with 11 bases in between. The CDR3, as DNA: TGCAGTGCTGGGGACCCCCTCGAGCAGTACTTC. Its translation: CSAGDPLEQYF.

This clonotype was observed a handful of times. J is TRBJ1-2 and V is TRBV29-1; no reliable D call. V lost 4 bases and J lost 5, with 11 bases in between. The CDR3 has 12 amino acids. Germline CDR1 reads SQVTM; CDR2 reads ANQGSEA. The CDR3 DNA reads TGCAGCGTTGCCACTGGAGGATATGGCTACACCTTC. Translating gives CSVATGGYGYTF.

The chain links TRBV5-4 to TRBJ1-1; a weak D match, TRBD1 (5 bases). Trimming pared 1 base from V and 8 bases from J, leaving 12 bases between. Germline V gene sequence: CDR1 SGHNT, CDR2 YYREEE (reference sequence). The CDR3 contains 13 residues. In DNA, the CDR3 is TGTGCCAGCAGCTTGACAGGAGACGAAGAAGCTTTCTTT. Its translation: CASSLTGDEEAFF.

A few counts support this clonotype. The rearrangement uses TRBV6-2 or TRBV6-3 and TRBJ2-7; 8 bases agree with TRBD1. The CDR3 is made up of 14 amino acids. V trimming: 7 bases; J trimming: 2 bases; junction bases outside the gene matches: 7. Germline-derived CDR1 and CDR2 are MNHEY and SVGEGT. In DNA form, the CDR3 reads TGTGCCAGCACTTCGGGACAGGTAGCCTACGAGCAGTACTTC. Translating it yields CASTSGQVAYEQYF.

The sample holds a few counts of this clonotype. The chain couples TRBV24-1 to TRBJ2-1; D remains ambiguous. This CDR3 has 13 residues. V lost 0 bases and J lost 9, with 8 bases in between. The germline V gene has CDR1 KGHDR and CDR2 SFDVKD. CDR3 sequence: CATSDLRVGEQFF. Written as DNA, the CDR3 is TGTGCCACCAGTGATTTGAGGGTGGGTGAGCAGTTCTTC.

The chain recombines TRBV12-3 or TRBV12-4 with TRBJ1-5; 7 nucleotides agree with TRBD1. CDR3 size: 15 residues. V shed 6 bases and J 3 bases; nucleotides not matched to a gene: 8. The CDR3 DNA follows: TGTGCCAGCAGAGAAGACAGGGACAACAATCAGCCCCAGCATTTT. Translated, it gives CASREDRDNNQPQHF.

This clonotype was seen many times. The CDR3 DNA reads as TGTGCCAGCAGTTTCCTCGGAGATACGCAGTATTTT. Protein product: CASSFLGDTQYF. The gene calls are TRBV12-3 or TRBV12-4 and TRBJ2-3, with D unresolved. V was pared by 3 bases and J by 5 bases, with 6 bases between. There are 12 residues in the CDR3.

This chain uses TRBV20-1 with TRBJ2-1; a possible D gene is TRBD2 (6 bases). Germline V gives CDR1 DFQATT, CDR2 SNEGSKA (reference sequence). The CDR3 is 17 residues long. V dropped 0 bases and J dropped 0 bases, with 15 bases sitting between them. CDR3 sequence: CSARELGGDSSYNEQFF. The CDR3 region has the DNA TGCAGTGCTAGAGAGCTCGGAGGGGATAGCTCCTACAATGAGCAGTTCTTC.

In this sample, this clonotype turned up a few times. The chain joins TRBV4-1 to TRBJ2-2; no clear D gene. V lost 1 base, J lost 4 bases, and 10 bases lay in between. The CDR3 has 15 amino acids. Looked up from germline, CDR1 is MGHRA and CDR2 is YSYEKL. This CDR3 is CASSQAYGFTGELFF. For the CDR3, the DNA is TGCGCCAGCAGCCAAGCTTACGGGTTCACCGGGGAGCTGTTTTTT.

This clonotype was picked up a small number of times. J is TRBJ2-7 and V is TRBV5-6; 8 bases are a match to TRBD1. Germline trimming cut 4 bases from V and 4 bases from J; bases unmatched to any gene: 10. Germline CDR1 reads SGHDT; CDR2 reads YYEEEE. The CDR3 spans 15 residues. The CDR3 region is CASSPRDRGFYEQYF. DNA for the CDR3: TGTGCCAGCAGCCCCCGAGACAGGGGTTTTTACGAGCAGTACTTC.

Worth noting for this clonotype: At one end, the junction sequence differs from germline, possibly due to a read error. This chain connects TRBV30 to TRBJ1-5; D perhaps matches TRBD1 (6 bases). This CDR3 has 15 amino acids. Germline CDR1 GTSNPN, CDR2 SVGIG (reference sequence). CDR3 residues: CAWSEGELLNQPQHF. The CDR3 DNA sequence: TGTGCCTGGAGTGAGGGGGAGCTGCTCAATCAGCCCCAGCACTTT. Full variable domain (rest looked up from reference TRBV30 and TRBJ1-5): SQTIHQWPATLVQPVGSPLSLECTVEGTSNPNLYWYRQAAGRGLQLLFYSVGIGQISSEVPQNLSASRPQDRQFILSSKKLLLSDSGFYLCAWSEGELLNQPQHFGDGTRLSIL.

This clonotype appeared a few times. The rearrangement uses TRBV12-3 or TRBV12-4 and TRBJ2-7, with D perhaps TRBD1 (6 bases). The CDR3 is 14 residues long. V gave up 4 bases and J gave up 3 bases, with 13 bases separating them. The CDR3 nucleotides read TGTGCCAGCAGTTCCTACAGGGACATCTACGAGCAGTACTTC. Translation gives CASSSYRDIYEQYF.

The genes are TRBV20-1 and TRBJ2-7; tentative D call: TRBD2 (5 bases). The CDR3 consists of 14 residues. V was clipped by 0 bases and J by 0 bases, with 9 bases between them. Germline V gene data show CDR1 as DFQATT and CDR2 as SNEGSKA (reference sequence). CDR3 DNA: TGCAGTGCTAGAGAGGTTAGCGACTCCTACGAGCAGTACTTC. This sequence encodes CSAREVSDSYEQYF.

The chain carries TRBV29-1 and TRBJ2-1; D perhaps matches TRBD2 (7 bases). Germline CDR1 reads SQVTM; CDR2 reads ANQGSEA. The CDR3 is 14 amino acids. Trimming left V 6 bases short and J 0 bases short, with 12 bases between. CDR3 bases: TGCAGCGTGGTCGGGGGGCCCTCCTACAATGAGCAGTTCTTC. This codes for CSVVGGPSYNEQFF.

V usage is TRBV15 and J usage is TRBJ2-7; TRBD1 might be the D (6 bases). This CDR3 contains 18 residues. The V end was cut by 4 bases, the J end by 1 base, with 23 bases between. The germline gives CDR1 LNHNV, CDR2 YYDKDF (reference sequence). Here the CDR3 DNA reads TGTGCCACCAGCACGCCATGGGGCCAGGGGAGTGTGTCCTACGAGCAGTACTTC. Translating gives CATSTPWGQGSVSYEQYF.

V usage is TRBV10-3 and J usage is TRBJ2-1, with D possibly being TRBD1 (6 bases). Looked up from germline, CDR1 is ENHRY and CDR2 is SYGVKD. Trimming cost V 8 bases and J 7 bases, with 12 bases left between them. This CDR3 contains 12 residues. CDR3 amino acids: CAIEDSLNEQFF. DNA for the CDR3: TGTGCCATCGAGGACAGCTTAAATGAGCAGTTCTTC.

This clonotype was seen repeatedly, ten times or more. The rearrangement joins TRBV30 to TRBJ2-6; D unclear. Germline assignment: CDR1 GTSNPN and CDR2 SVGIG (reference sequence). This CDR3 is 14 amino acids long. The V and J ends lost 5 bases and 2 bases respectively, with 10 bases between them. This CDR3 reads CAWGPRTGANVLTF. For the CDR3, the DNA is TGTGCCTGGGGACCGAGGACTGGGGCCAACGTCCTGACTTTC.